This T cell receptor (beta chain) was recovered during a study of CD8+ T cells in alopecia areata. General study points: Treatment with tofacitinib significantly lowered scalp clonality and reduced expanded CD8+ clones among the top 100.

About this clone: Its antigen is not known.

Looked up from germline, CDR1 is GTSNPN and CDR2 is SVGIG (reference sequence). The CDR3 has 11 amino acids. V shed 1 base and J shed 6 bases, with 4 bases lying between them. The treatment denotes: oral pan-JAK inhibitor, 5-10 mg twice daily. Peripheral blood, together with lesional scalp punch biopsies, was collected from alopecia areata patients. Reverse transcription of extracted RNA yielded cDNA, which provided the sequencing template. The method was immunoSEQ multiplex PCR; TCRdb's version includes in-frame clones alone and lacks a portion of them. Of approximately 160,000 clones listed, 60% are singletons.

The sequences come from CD4+ T cells sorted from blood, collected at week 24, from a patient treated with tofacitinib. The V gene is TRBV30, the J gene TRBJ2-4; D ambiguous. The receptor was isolated from a human donor with alopecia areata. The CDR3 is CAWSAANIQYF. The CDR3, as DNA: TGTGCCTGGAGTGCGGCAAACATTCAGTACTTC.